The 20 T cell receptor beta chains below were found in one sample sequenced in a study of blood T cell repertoires in COVID-19. TCRdb keeps only in-frame clones here, not all; method: immunoSEQ multiplex PCR. This table has 88,000 or so clones, about 85% appearing once. The specimen sequenced was peripheral blood. These receptors were taken from a human donor in a cohort sampled during active COVID-19.

Only a few counts were recorded for this clone. The chain couples TRBV28 to TRBJ1-4; D not certain. Between the trimmed V and J ends, which lost 6 bases and 3 bases, there was a span of 14 bases. Germline V CDR1 and CDR2: MDHEN, SYDVKM. The CDR3 has 15 amino acids. In nucleotides, the CDR3 is TGTGCCAGCAGACCAAACCAACGGTCTAATGAAAAACTGTTTTTT. Translated, it gives CASRPNQRSNEKLFF. The full variable domain, rest sourced from reference TRBV28 and TRBJ1-4, is DVKVTQSSRYLVKRTGEKVFLECVQDMDHENMFWYRQDPGLGLRLIYFSYDVKMKEKGDIPEGYSVSREKKERFSLILESASTNQTSMYLCASRPNQRSNEKLFFGSGTQLSVL.

The chain carries TRBV6-5 and TRBJ2-1; D may be TRBD1 (7 bases). Germline V lookup: CDR1 MNHEY, CDR2 SVGAGI. This CDR3 region has 14 residues. V lost 6 bases and J lost 8, with 17 bases in between. CDR3 in DNA: TGTGCCAGCAGACCTAACAGGGGCGGGGATGAGCAGTTCTTC. It yields the protein CASRPNRGGDEQFF.

The chain employs TRBV28 and TRBJ2-7; 7 nucleotides match TRBD1. The CDR3 runs 13 residues. Germline CDR1 reads MDHEN; CDR2 reads SYDVKM. The J segment lost 4 bases and the V segment lost 10 bases, leaving 10 bases of the junction unmatched. The CDR3 spells CATKEGGGYEQYF. The CDR3 DNA reads as TGTGCCACCAAGGAAGGGGGCGGTTACGAGCAGTACTTC.

The rearrangement joins TRBV4-3 to TRBJ2-3, with unresolved D. The length of the CDR3 is 15 residues. V lost 6 bases, J lost 6 bases, and 19 bases lay in between. Germline V gene sequence: CDR1 LGHNA, CDR2 YSLEER. CDR3 coding DNA: TGCGCCAGCAGTCCGACGGCGACAAGGTCCGATACGCAGTATTTT. Translation gives CASSPTATRSDTQYF.

The chain employs TRBV7-2 and TRBJ1-2; 12 bases are a match to TRBD1. J was trimmed by 8 bases and V by 2 bases; bases with no gene match: 9. Germline CDR1 is SGHTA and CDR2 is FQGNSA. The length of the CDR3 is 16 residues. The DNA for the CDR3 is TGTGCCAGCAGCTTATCCGGGGGACAGGGGGCCTTAGGCTACACCTTC. Its protein is CASSLSGGQGALGYTF.

The chain combines TRBV6-1 with TRBJ2-7; 7 bases are shared with TRBD2. The CDR3 has 14 residues. The V and J ends lost 7 bases and 6 bases, in that order; junction bases with no gene match: 12. The germline CDR1 and CDR2 sequences are MNHNS and SASEGT. The CDR3 coding sequence is TGTGCCAGCAACCTAGGGGAGGGGTTGGGCGAGCAGTACTTC. This codes for CASNLGEGLGEQYF.

This chain joins TRBV25-1 and TRBJ2-7, with 8 bases fitting TRBD2. Losses at the gene ends were 7 bases for V and 0 bases for J; bases not matched to a gene: 5. The germline gives CDR1 MGHDK, CDR2 SYGVNS. This CDR3 is built from 14 residues. CDR3 sequence: CASTPTSGSYEQYF. CDR3 in DNA: TGTGCCAGCACCCCAACTAGCGGCTCCTACGAGCAGTACTTC.

The chain has TRBV21-1 and TRBJ2-1; TRBD1, the table's D call, lacks a check against the DNA. TRBV21-1 is reported as a pseudogene. This CDR3 is 17 amino acids long. CDR3 sequence reads: CASSKDRGQGLYNEQFF. The CDR3 DNA reads as TGTGCCAGCAGCAAAGATAGGGGGCAGGGGTTGTACAATGAGCAGTTCTTC.

This chain uses TRBV29-1 with TRBJ2-7; 9 nucleotides match TRBD2. Losses at the gene ends were 4 bases for V and 2 bases for J; bases not matched to a gene: 3. The CDR3 sequence is 13 residues long. The germline gives CDR1 SQVTM, CDR2 ANQGSEA. CDR3 coding DNA: TGCAGCGTTGTGGTAGCGGGGGCCTACGAGCAGTACTTC. Its protein product is CSVVVAGAYEQYF.

This clone appeared a few times. The chain uses TRBV7-3 and TRBJ2-1; 16 bases agree with TRBD2. The CDR3 covers 17 residues. With 4 bases clipped from V and 5 bases from J, the junction kept 5 bases outside the gene matches. From germline, CDR1 is SGHTA and CDR2 FQGTGA. The CDR3 here is CASSSRGTSGRDNEQFF. The CDR3 coding sequence is TGTGCCAGCAGCTCGCGCGGGACTAGCGGGAGGGACAATGAGCAGTTCTTC.

The chain has TRBV5-4 and TRBJ2-7, with TRBD1 identical over 8 bases. After removal of 4 bases from V and 1 base from J, the junction contained 7 bases not matched to a gene. This CDR3 comprises 15 residues. The V gene's germline CDR1 is SGHNT and CDR2 YYREEE (reference sequence). This CDR3 reads CASSLPGDRSYEQYF. Written as DNA, the CDR3 is TGTGCCAGCAGCCTCCCGGGGGACAGGTCCTACGAGCAGTACTTC.

This clone was seen only a few times. The chain uses TRBV4-3 and TRBJ2-7; D may be TRBD2 (6 bases). The CDR3 runs 15 residues. The germline CDR1 and CDR2 sequences are LGHNA and YSLEER. V dropped 3 bases and J dropped 3 bases, with 15 bases sitting between them. The CDR3 nucleotides are TGCGCCAGCAGCCACGTGAGTGGGGGAGGCTACGAGCAGTACTTC. This translates into CASSHVSGGGYEQYF.

The chain links TRBV7-9 to TRBJ2-2; tentatively, D is TRBD2 (7 bases). Per the germline V gene, CDR1 is SEHNR and CDR2 is FQNEAQ (reference sequence). The CDR3 has 16 amino acids. V lost 3 bases and J lost 3, with 14 bases in between. The CDR3, as DNA: TGTGCCAGCAGCTTCTATGGGGGGGCAGACACCGGGGAGCTGTTTTTT. Its protein product is CASSFYGGADTGELFF.

This clone was observed a handful of times. The V and J genes are TRBV4-3 and TRBJ2-5; 12 nucleotides match TRBD2. CDR1 and CDR2 from the germline V gene are LGHNA and YSLEER. This CDR3 contains 16 residues. With V trimmed by 4 bases and J by 2 bases, 5 bases remained unmatched. The CDR3 sequence is CASSPRLAGEQETQYF. CDR3 sequence (DNA): TGCGCCAGCAGCCCACGACTAGCGGGGGAGCAAGAGACCCAGTACTTC.

This clone was seen a handful of times. The genes are TRBV28 and TRBJ2-5; the match to TRBD2 covers 7 bases. Trimming removed 2 bases from V and 1 base from J; junction bases left unmatched: 7. Germline V lookup: CDR1 MDHEN, CDR2 SYDVKM. There are 16 residues in the CDR3. The CDR3 here is CASSLSAASGQETQYF. The CDR3 DNA follows: TGTGCCAGCAGTTTAAGTGCGGCTAGCGGCCAAGAGACCCAGTACTTC. The full variable domain, completed using reference TRBV28 and TRBJ2-5, is DVKVTQSSRYLVKRTGEKVFLECVQDMDHENMFWYRQDPGLGLRLIYFSYDVKMKEKGDIPEGYSVSREKKERFSLILESASTNQTSMYLCASSLSAASGQETQYFGPGTRLLVL.

This chain joins TRBV12-3 or TRBV12-4 and TRBJ1-2; D uncertain. V lost 3 bases to trimming and J lost 8 bases, with 10 bases between them. CDR3 size: 12 residues. The CDR3 bases are TGTGCCAGCAGTTTCGACGACTGGGGCTACACCTTC. It is translated as CASSFDDWGYTF.

This CDR3 reads CAITQGQYTEAFF. The CDR3 nucleotides are TGTGCCATCACCCAAGGACAGTACACTGAAGCTTTCTTT. V usage is TRBV10-3 and J usage is TRBJ1-1; TRBD1 is a possible D gene (6 bases). The germline V gene encodes CDR1 ENHRY and CDR2 SYGVKD. The germline V and J ends were trimmed by 7 bases and 3 bases, with 12 bases remaining between them. The CDR3 loop spans 13 amino acids.

The chain employs TRBV15 and TRBJ1-6; a possible D gene is TRBD1 (5 bases). The V end was cut by 8 bases, the J end by 12 bases, with 20 bases between. Per the germline V gene, CDR1 is LNHNV and CDR2 is YYDKDF (reference sequence). The length of the CDR3 is 14 residues. This CDR3 reads CATRAGQGRGPLHF. Here the CDR3 DNA reads TGTGCCACCCGAGCGGGGCAGGGAAGGGGACCCCTCCACTTT. Full variable domain (remainder filled in from reference TRBV15 and TRBJ1-6): DAMVIQNPRYQVTQFGKPVTLSCSQTLNHNVMYWYQQKSSQAPKLLFHYYDKDFNNEADTPDNFQSRRPNTSFCFLDIRSPGLGDTAMYLCATRAGQGRGPLHFGNGTRLTVT.

J is TRBJ2-7 and V is TRBV11-2; TRBD1 agrees at 8 bases. V trimming: 6 bases; J trimming: 3 bases; junction bases outside the gene matches: 7. Germline CDR1 is SGHAT and CDR2 is FQNNGV. This CDR3 comprises 14 residues. CDR3 DNA: TGTGCCAGCAGGCCCAGGACAGGGAACTACGAGCAGTACTTC. It codes for CASRPRTGNYEQYF.

V gene TRBV10-3 combines with J gene TRBJ2-3, with 9 positions matching TRBD2. The CDR3 totals 17 residues. CDR1 ENHRY and CDR2 SYGVKD come from the germline V gene. Losses at the gene ends were 3 bases for V and 4 bases for J; bases not matched to a gene: 11. In nucleotides, the CDR3 is TGTGCCATCAGTGACCGTCATGCGGGAGGGAGTGCAGATACGCAGTATTTT. It translates to CAISDRHAGGSADTQYF.